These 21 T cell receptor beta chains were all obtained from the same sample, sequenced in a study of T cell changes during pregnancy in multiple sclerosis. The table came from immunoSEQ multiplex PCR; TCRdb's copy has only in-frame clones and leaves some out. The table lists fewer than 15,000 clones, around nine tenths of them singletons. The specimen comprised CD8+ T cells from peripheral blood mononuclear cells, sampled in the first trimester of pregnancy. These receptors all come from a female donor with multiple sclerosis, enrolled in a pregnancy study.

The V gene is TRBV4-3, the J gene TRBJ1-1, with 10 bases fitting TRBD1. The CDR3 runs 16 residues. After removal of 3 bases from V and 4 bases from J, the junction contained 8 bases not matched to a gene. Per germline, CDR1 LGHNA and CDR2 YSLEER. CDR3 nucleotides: TGCGCCAGCAGCCACGGTCCCGGGACAGGGGCCACTGAAGCTTTCTTT. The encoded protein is CASSHGPGTGATEAFF.

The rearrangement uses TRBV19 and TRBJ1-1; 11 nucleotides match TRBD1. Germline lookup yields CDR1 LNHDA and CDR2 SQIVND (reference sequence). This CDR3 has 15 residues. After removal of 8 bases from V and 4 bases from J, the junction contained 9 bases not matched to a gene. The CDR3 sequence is CASEGGQGVPTEAFF. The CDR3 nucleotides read TGTGCCAGTGAGGGGGGACAGGGGGTGCCCACTGAAGCTTTCTTT.

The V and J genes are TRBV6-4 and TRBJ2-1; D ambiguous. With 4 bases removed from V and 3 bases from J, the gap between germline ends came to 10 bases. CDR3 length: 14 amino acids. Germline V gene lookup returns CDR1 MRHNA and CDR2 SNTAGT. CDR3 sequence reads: CASSAKQDYNEQFF. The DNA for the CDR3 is TGTGCCAGCAGTGCAAAACAAGACTACAATGAGCAGTTCTTC.

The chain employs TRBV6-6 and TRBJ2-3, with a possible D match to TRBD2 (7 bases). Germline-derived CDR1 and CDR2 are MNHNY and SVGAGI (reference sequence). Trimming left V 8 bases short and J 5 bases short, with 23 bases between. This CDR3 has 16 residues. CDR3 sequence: CASPHKGGAFGDTQYF. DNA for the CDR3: TGTGCCAGCCCACATAAGGGGGGGGCATTTGGAGATACGCAGTATTTT.

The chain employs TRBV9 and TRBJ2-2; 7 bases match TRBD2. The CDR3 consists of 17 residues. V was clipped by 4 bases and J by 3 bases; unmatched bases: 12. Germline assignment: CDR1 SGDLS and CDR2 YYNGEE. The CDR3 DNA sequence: TGTGCCAGCAGCCCAGACCTGATCACTAGCGACACCGGGGAGCTGTTTTTT. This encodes CASSPDLITSDTGELFF. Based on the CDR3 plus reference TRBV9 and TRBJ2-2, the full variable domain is DSGVTQTPKHLITATGQRVTLRCSPRSGDLSVYWYQQSLDQGLQFLIQYYNGEERAKGNILERFSAQQFPDLHSELNLSSLELGDSALYFCASSPDLITSDTGELFFGEGSRLTVL.

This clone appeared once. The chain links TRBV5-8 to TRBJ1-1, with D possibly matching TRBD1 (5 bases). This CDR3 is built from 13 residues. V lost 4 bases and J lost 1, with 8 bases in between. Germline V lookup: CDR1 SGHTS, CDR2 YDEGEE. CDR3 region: CASSAGPNTEAFF. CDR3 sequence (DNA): TGTGCCAGCAGCGCGGGACCGAACACTGAAGCTTTCTTT.

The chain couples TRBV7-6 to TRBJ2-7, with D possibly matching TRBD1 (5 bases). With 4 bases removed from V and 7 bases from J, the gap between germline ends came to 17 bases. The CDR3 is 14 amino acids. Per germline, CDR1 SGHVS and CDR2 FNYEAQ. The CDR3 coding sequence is TGTGCCAGCAGCTCACGGACAAGCTCCTTAGAGCAGTACTTC. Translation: CASSSRTSSLEQYF.

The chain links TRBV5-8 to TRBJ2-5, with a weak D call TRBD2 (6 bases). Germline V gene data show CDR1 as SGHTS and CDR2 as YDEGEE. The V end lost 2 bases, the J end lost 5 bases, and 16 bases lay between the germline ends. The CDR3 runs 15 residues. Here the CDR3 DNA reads TGTGCCAGCAGCTTTTTTGGGGGGATTGGGGAGACCCAGTACTTC. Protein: CASSFFGGIGETQYF.

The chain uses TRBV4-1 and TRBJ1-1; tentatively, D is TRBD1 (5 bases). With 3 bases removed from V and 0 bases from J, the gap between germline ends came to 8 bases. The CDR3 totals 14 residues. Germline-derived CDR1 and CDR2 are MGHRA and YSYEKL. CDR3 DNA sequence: TGCGCCAGCAGCCATAGACAGATGAACACTGAAGCTTTCTTT. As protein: CASSHRQMNTEAFF.

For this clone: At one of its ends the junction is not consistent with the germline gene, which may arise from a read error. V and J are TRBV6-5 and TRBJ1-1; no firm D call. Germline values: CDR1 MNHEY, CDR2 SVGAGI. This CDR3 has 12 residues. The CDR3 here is CASSYSTGICSF. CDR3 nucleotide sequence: TGTGCCAGCAGTTACTCGACCGGGATTTGTTCTTTT.

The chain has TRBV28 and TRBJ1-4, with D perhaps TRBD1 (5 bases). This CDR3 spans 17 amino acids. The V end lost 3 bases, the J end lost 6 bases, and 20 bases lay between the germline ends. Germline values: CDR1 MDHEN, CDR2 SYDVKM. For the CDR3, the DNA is TGTGCCAGCAGTTTGGGGGACTCCGGAGGGTTGGATGAAAAACTGTTTTTT. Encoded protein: CASSLGDSGGLDEKLFF.

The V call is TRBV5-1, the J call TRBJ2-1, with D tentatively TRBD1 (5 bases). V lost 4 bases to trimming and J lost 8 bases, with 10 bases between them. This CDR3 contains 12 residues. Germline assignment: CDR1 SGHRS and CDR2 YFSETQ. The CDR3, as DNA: TGCGCCAGCAGCGTGACAGCCGATGAGCAGTTCTTC. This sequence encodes CASSVTADEQFF.

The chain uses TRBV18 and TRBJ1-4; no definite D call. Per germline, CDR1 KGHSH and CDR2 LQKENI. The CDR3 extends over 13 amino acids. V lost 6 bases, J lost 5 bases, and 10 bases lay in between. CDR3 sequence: CASSDQWNEKLFF. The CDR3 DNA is TGTGCCAGCTCTGATCAGTGGAATGAAAAACTGTTTTTT. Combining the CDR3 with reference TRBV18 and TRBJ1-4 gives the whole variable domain NAGVMQNPRHLVRRRGQEARLRCSPMKGHSHVYWYRQLPEEGLKFMVYLQKENIIDESGMPKERFSAEFPKEGPSILRIQQVVRGDSAAYFCASSDQWNEKLFFGSGTQLSVL.

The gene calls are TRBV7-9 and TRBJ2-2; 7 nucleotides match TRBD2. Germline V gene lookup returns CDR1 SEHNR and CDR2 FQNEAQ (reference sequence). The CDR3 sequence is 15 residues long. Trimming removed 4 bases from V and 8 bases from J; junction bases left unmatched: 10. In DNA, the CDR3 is TGTGCCAGCAGCTATCTATACTCGGGACTAGGGGAGCTGTTTTTT. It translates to CASSYLYSGLGELFF.

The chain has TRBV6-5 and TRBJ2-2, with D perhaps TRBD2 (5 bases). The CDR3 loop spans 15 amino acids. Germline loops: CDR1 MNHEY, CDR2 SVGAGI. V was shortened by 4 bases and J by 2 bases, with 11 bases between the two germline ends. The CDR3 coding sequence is TGTGCCAGCAGTTTGAATCGGGATAACACCGGGGAGCTGTTTTTT. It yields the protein CASSLNRDNTGELFF.

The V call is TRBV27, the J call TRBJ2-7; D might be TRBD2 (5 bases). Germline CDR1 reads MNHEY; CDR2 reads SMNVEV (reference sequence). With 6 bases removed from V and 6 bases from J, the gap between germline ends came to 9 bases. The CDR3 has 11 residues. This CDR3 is CASRTAGEQYF. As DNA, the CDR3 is TGTGCCAGCAGGACCGCGGGCGAGCAGTACTTC.

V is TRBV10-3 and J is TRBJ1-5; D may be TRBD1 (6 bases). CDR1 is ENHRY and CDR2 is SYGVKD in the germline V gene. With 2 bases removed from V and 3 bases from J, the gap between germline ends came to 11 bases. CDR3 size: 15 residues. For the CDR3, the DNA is TGTGCCATCAGTGAGAGTCAGGGGAACAATCAGCCCCAGCATTTT. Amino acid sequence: CAISESQGNNQPQHF.

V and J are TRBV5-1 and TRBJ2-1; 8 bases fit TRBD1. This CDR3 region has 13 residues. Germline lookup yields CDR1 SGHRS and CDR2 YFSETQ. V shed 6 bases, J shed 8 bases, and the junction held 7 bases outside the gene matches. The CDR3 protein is CASTVTGADEQFF. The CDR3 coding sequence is TGCGCCAGCACCGTGACAGGGGCCGATGAGCAGTTCTTC.

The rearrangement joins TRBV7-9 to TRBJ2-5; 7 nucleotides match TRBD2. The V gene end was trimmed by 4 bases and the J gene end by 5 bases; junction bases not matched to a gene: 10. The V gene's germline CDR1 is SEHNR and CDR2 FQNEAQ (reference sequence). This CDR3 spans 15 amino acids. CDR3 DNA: TGTGCCAGCAGCTATAGGGCCAGGGAGGGGGAGACCCAGTACTTC. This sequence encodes CASSYRAREGETQYF.

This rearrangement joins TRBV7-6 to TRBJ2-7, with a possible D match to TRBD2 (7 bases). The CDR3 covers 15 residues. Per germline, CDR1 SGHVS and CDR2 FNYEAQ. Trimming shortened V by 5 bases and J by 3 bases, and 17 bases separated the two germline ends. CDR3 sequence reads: CASSRNRGDNYEQYF. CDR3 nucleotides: TGTGCCAGCAGCCGCAACCGGGGGGACAACTACGAGCAGTACTTC.

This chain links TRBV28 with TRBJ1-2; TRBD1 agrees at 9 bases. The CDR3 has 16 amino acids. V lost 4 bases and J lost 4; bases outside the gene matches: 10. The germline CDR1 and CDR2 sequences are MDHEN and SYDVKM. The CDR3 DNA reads TGTGCCAGCAGTTCCCATACAGGGGGCGCGGGCTATGGCTACACCTTC. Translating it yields CASSSHTGGAGYGYTF.